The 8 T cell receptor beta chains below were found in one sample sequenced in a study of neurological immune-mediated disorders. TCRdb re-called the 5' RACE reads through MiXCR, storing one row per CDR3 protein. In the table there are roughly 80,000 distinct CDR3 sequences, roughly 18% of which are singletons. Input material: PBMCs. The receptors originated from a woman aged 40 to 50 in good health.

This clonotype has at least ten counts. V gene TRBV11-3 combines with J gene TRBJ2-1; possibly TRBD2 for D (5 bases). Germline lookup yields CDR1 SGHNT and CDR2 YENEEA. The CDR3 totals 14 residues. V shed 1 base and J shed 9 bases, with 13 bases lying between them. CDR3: CASSLGVGVGEQFF. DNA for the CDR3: TGTGCCAGCAGCTTAGGGGTCGGGGTGGGTGAGCAGTTCTTC.

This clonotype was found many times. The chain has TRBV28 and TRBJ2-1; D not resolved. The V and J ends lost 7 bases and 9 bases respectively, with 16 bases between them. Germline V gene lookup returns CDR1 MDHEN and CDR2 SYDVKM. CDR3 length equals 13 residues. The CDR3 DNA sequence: TGTGCCAGCACTTCTCGTCGTCGGGTTGAGCAGTTCTTC. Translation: CASTSRRRVEQFF.

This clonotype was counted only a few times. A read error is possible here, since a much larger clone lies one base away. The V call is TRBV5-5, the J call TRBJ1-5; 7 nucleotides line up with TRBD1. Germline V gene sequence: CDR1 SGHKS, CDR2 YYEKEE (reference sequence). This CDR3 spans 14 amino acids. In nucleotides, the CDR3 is TGTGTCAGCAGCTCGGGACAGAGGAATCAGCCCCAGCATTTT. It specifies CVSSSGQRNQPQHF.

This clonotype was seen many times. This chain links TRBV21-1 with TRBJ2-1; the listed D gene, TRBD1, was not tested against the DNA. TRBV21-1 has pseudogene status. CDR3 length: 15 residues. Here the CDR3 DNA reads TGTGCCAGCAGCAAGGGACAGGGACCCTACAATGAGCAGTTCTTC. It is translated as CASSKGQGPYNEQFF.

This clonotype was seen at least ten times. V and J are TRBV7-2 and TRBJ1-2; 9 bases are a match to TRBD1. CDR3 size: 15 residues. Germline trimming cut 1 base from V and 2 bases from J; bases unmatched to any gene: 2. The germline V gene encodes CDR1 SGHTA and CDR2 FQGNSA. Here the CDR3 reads CASSLVGQGNYGYTF. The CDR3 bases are TGTGCCAGCAGCTTAGTGGGACAGGGAAACTATGGCTACACCTTC. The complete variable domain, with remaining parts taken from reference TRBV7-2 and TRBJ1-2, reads GAGVSQSPSNKVTEKGKDVELRCDPISGHTALYWYRQSLGQGLEFLIYFQGNSAPDKSGLPSDRFSAERTGGSVSTLTIQRTQQEDSAVYLCASSLVGQGNYGYTFGSGTRLTVV.

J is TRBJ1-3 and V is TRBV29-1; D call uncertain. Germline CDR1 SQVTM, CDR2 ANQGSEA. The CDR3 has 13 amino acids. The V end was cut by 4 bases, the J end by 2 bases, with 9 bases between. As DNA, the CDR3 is TGCAGCGTTGTGGAAGGGCCTGGAAACACCATATATTTT. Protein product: CSVVEGPGNTIYF.

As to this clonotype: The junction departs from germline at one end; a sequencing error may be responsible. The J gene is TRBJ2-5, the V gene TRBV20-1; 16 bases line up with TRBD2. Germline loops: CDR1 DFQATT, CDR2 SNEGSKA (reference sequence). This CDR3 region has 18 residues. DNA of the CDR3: TGCAGTGCCCAGGGACTAGCGGGGGGGCTTAGAGGCCAAGAGACACAGTACTTC. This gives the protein CSAQGLAGGLRGQETQYF.

The CDR3 DNA sequence: TGTGCCAGTACACTGAGGACTAGCGGGAGAGCCGCGAACACCGGGGAGCTGTTTTTT. Its translation is CASTLRTSGRAANTGELFF. This rearrangement joins TRBV19 to TRBJ2-2, with TRBD2 identical over 13 bases. This CDR3 is built from 19 residues. V lost 7 bases to trimming and J lost 0 bases; unmatched junction nucleotides: 11. Germline lookup yields CDR1 LNHDA and CDR2 SQIVND (reference sequence). Full variable domain (remainder filled in from reference TRBV19 and TRBJ2-2): DGGITQSPKYLFRKEGQNVTLSCEQNLNHDAMYWYRQDPGQGLRLIYYSQIVNDFQKGDIAEGYSVSREKKESFPLTVTSAQKNPTAFYLCASTLRTSGRAANTGELFFGEGSRLTVL.